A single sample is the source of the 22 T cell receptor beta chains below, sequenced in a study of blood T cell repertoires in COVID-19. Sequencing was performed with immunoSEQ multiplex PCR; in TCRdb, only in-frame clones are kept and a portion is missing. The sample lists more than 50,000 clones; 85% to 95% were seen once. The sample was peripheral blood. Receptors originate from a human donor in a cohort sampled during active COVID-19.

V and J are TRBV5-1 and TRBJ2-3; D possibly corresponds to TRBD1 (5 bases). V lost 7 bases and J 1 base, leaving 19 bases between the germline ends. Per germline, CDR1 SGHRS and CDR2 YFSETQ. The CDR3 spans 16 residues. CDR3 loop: CASWAGSIGGTDTQYF. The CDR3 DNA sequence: TGCGCCAGCTGGGCAGGGTCGATCGGTGGCACAGATACGCAGTATTTT. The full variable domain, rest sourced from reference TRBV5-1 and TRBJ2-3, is KAGVTQTPRYLIKTRGQQVTLSCSPISGHRSVSWYQQTPGQGLQFLFEYFSETQRNKGNFPGRFSGRQFSNSRSEMNVSTLELGDSALYLCASWAGSIGGTDTQYFGPGTRLTVL.

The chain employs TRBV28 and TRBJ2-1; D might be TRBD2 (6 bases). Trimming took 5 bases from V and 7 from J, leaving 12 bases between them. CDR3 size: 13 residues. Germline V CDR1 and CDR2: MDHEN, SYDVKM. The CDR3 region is CASSPGTLNEQFF. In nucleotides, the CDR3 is TGTGCCAGCAGTCCTGGGACTCTTAATGAGCAGTTCTTC.

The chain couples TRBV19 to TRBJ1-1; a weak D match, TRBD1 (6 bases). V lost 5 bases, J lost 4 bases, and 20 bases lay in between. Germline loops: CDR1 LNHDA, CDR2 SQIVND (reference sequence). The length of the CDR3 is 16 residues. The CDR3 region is CASSRKGGARGTEAFF. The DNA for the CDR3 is TGTGCCAGTAGTCGGAAAGGGGGGGCGCGGGGCACTGAAGCTTTCTTT.

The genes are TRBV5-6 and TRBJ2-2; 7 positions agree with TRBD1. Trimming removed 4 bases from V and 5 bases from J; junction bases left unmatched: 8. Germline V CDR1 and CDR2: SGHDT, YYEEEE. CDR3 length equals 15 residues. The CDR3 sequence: CASSPDGQVTGELFF. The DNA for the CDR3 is TGTGCCAGCAGCCCAGATGGACAGGTTACCGGGGAGCTGTTTTTT.

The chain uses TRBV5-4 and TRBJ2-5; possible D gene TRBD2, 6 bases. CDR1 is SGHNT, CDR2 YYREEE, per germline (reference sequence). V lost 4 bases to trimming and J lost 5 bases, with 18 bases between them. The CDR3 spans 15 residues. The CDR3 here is CASSGGTDVRETQYF. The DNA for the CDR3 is TGTGCCAGCAGCGGGGGGACTGACGTCCGGGAGACCCAGTACTTC.

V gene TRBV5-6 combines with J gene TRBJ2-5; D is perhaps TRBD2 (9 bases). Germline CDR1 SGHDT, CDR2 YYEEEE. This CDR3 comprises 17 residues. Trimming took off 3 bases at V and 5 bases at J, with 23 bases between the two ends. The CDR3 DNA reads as TGTGCCAGCAGCTCCGCAGGGGGCCTAGCGGGGTGGGAGACCCAGTACTTC. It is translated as CASSSAGGLAGWETQYF.

In nucleotides, the CDR3 is TGCGCCAGCAGTGAGGGGCAGGGTGGTACCGGGGAGCTGTTTTTT. This codes for CASSEGQGGTGELFF. The chain couples TRBV10-2 to TRBJ2-2, with TRBD1 as a possible D gene (5 bases). Trimming took 2 bases from V and 5 from J, leaving 12 bases between them. This CDR3 spans 15 amino acids. Looked up from germline, CDR1 is WSHSY and CDR2 is SAAADI.

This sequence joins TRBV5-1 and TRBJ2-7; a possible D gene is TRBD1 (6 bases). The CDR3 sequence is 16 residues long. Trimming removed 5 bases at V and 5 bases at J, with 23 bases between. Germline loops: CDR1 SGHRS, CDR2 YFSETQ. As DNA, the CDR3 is TGCGCCAGCAGTCCCACAGCGGCACGCTCAGGGGACGAGCAGTACTTC. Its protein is CASSPTAARSGDEQYF.

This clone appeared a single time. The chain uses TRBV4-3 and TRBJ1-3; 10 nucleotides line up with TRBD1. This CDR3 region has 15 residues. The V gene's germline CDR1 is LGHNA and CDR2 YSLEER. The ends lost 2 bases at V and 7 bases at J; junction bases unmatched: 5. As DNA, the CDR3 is TGCGCCAGCAGCCAAAACCGGGGACAGGGGAACACCATATATTTT. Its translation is CASSQNRGQGNTIYF.

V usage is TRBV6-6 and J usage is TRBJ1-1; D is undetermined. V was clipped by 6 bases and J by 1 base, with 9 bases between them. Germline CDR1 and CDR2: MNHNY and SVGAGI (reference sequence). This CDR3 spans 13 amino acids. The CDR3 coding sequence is TGTGCCAGCAGGCGGAGTAGGAACACTGAAGCTTTCTTT. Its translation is CASRRSRNTEAFF.

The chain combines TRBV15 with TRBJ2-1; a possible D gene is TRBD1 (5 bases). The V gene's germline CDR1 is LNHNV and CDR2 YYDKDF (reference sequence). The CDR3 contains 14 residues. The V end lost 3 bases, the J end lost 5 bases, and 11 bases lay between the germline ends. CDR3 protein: CATSRGQLNNEQFF. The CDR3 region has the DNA TGTGCCACCAGCAGGGGGCAGTTGAACAATGAGCAGTTCTTC.

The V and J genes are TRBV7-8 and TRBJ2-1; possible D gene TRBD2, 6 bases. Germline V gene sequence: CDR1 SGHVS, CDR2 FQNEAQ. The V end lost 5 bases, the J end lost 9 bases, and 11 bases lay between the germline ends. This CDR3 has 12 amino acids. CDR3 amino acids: CASSHGSAEQFF. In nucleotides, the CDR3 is TGTGCCAGCAGCCACGGGAGCGCTGAGCAGTTCTTC.

The CDR3 DNA reads as TGCAGTGTTCGTAAGAGGGCGGGCTACACCTTC. Residues: CSVRKRAGYTF. V is TRBV20-1 and J is TRBJ1-2, with unresolved D. Germline CDR1 is DFQATT and CDR2 is SNEGSKA (reference sequence). This CDR3 has 11 residues. V was clipped by 7 bases and J by 8 bases, with 14 bases between them.

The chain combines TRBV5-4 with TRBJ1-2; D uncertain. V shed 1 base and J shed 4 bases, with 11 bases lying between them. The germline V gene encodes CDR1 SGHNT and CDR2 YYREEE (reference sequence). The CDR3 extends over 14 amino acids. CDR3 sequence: CASSLYQSSYGYTF. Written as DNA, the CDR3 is TGTGCCAGCAGCTTGTATCAGTCTAGCTATGGCTACACCTTC.

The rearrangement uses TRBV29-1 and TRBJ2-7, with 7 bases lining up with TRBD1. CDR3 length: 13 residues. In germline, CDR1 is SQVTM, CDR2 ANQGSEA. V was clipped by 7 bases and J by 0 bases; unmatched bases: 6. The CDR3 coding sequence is TGCAGCGGCCGGGACAGAAGCTCCTACGAGCAGTACTTC. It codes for CSGRDRSSYEQYF.

DNA of the CDR3: TGTGCCACCAGTGATACCATACAGGGGGCGTTTGGGGCCAACGTCCTGACTTTC. Protein: CATSDTIQGAFGANVLTF. This chain connects TRBV24-1 to TRBJ2-6, with TRBD1 matching over 9 bases. Germline values: CDR1 KGHDR, CDR2 SFDVKD. The CDR3 spans 18 residues. The V and J ends lost 3 bases and 3 bases, in that order; junction bases with no gene match: 8.

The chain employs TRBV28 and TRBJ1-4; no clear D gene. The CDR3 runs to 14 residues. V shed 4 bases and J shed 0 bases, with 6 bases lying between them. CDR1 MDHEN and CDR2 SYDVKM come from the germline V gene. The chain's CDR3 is CASSYGSTNEKLFF. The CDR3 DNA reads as TGTGCCAGCAGTTACGGGTCAACTAATGAAAAACTGTTTTTT.

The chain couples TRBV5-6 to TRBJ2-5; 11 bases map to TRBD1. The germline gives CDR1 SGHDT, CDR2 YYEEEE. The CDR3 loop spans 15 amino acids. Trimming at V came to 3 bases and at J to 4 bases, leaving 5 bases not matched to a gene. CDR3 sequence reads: CASSWWTGGGETQYF. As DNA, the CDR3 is TGTGCCAGCAGCTGGTGGACAGGGGGCGGAGAGACCCAGTACTTC.

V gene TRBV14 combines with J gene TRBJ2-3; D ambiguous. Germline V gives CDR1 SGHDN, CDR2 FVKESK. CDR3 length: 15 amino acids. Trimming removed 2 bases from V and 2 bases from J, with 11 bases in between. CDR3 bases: TGTGCCAGCAGCCAAACCCAAGGAGTCACAGATACGCAGTATTTT. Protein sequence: CASSQTQGVTDTQYF.

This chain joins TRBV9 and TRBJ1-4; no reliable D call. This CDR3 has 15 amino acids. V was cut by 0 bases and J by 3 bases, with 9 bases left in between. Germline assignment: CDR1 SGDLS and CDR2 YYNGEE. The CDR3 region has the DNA TGTGCCAGCAGCGTAGAGGAGGTGCCTAATGAAAAACTGTTTTTT. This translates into CASSVEEVPNEKLFF.

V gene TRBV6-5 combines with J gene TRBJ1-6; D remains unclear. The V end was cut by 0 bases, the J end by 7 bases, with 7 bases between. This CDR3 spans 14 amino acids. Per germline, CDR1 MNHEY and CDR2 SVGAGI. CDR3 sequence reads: CASSYSGSNSPLHF. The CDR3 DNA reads TGTGCCAGCAGTTACTCGGGCTCAAATTCACCCCTCCACTTT.

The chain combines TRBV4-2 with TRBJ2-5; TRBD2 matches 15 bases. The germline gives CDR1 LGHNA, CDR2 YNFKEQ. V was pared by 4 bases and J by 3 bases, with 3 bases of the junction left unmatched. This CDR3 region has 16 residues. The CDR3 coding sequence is TGTGCCAGCAGCCCGGGACTAGCGGGAGGCGAAGAGACCCAGTACTTC. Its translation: CASSPGLAGGEETQYF.